This TCR beta chain was profiled in a study of T cell responses to AZD1222 COVID-19 vaccine. The method was immunoSEQ multiplex PCR; TCRdb's version includes in-frame clones alone and lacks a portion of them. Among around 33,000 clones listed, 80% to 95% were seen once. To note about this clone: What it binds is unknown.

Germline-derived CDR1 and CDR2 are SGHNT and YENEEA. Losses at the gene ends were 5 bases for V and 2 bases for J; bases not matched to a gene: 10. CDR3 size: 16 residues. Study results and limitations: Reportedly, nearly half the spike-specific TCRs target unmutated variant regions. In a largely white British group with more females than males, clonal diversity was possibly underestimated. Vaccination with two AZD1222 doses was followed by a rise in Spike-specific TCR breadth and depth.

Sequences were derived from peripheral blood, sampled on day 0 of AZD1222 vaccination. This sequence was found in an adult in good health. The rearrangement links TRBV11-3 to TRBJ2-5, with 8 bases matching TRBD1. CDR3 sequence (DNA): TGTGCCAGCAGCGGTGGAGGCAGGGGGCTTCAAGAGACCCAGTACTTC. Amino acids: CASSGGGRGLQETQYF.